This T cell receptor beta chain was documented in a study of patients and donors after allogeneic stem cell transplantation. TCRdb reprocessed the RT-PCR reads with MiXCR, giving one entry per CDR3 protein. The sample yields some 200,000 distinct CDR3 sequences, 35% to 50% seen once. Trimming at V came to 1 base and at J to 7 bases, leaving 7 bases not matched to a gene. Germline V CDR1 and CDR2: SGHVS, FNYEAQ. The CDR3 runs 15 residues. The chain joins TRBV7-6 to TRBJ2-1; 7 bases agree with TRBD2. The material sequenced was blood, either unsorted or a sorted T cell fraction (not recorded which). The TCR comes from a human donor who was either an allogeneic HSCT recipient or a stem cell or donor lymphocyte infusion donor (not recorded which). It is not recorded whose cells these are; they may come from a transplant donor. CDR3 sequence reads: CASSLGGWGGNEQFF. Here the CDR3 DNA reads TGTGCCAGCAGCTTAGGAGGGTGGGGAGGGAATGAGCAGTTCTTC.